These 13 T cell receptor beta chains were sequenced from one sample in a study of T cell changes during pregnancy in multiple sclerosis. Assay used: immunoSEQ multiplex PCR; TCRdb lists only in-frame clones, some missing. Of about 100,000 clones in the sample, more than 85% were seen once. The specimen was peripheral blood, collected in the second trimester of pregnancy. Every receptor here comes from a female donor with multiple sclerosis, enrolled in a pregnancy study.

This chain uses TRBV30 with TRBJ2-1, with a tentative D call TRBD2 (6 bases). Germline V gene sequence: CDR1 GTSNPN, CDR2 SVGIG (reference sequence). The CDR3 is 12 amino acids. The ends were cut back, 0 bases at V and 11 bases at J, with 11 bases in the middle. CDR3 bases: TGTGCCTGGAGTGTATCCCTAGCGCAGCAGTTCTTC. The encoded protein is CAWSVSLAQQFF.

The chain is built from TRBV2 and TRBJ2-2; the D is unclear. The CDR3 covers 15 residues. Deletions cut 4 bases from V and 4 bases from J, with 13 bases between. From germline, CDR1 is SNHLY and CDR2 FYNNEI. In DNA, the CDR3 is TGTGCCAGCAGTGCATCTTCTACGGGCACCGGGGAGCTGTTTTTT. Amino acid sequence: CASSASSTGTGELFF.

The DNA of the CDR3 is TGTGCCAGACCAGAGGCTAGCGGGAGTACAGATACGCAGTATTTT. Its protein product is CARPEASGSTDTQYF. The chain has TRBV27 and TRBJ2-3; TRBD2 agrees at 10 bases. The CDR3 spans 15 residues. The V segment lost 9 bases and the J segment 3 bases; nucleotides outside the gene matches: 9. From germline, CDR1 is MNHEY and CDR2 SMNVEV (reference sequence).

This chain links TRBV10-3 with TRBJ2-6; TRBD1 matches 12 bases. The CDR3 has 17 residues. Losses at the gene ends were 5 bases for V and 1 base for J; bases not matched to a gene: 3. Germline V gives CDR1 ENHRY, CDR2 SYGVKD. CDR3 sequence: CAISRDRGLSGANVLTF. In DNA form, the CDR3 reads TGTGCCATCAGTCGGGACAGGGGGCTATCTGGGGCCAACGTCCTGACTTTC.

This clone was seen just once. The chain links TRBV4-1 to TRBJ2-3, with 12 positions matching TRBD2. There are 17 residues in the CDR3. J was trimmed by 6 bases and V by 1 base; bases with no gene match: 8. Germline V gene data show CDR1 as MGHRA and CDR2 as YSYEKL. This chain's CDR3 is CASSQAYRGLAGDTQYF. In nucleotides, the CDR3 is TGCGCCAGCAGCCAAGCATACCGAGGACTAGCGGGGGATACGCAGTATTTT.

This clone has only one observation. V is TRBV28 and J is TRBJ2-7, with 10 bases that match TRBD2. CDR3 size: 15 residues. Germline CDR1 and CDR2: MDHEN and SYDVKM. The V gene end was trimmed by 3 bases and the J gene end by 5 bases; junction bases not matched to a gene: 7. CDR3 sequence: CASSLGLAGEDEQYF. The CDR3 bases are TGTGCCAGCAGTTTGGGTCTAGCGGGAGAAGACGAGCAGTACTTC.

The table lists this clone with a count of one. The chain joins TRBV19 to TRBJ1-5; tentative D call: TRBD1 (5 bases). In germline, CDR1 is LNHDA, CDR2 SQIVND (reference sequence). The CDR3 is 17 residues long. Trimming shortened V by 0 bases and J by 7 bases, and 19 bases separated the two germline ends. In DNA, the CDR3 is TGTGCCAGTAGTATAGATGGCAGGGCCCGTGGATCACAGCCCCAGCATTTT. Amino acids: CASSIDGRARGSQPQHF.

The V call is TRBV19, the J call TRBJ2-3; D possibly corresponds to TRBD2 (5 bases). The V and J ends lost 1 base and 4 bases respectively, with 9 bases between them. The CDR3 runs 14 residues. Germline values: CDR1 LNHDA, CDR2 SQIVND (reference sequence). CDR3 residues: CASSIVLGPDTQYF. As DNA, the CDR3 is TGTGCCAGTAGTATAGTACTAGGGCCAGATACGCAGTATTTT.

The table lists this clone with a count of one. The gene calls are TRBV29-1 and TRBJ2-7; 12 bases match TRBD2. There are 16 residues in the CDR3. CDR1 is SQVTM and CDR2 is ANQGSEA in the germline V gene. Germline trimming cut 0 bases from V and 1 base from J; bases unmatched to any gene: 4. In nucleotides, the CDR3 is TGCAGCGTTGAAGAAATCCTAGCGGGAGGGTCCTACGAGCAGTACTTC. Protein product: CSVEEILAGGSYEQYF.

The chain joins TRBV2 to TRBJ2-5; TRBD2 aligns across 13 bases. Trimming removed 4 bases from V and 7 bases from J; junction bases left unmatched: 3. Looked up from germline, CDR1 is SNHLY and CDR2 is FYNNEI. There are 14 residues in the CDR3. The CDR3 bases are TGTGCCAGCAGTGGGACTAGCGGGAGAGTGACCCAGTACTTC. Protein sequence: CASSGTSGRVTQYF. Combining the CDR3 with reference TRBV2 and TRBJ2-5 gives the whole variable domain EPEVTQTPSHQVTQMGQEVILRCVPISNHLYFYWYRQILGQKVEFLVSFYNNEISEKSEIFDDQFSVERPDGSNFTLKIRSTKLEDSAMYFCASSGTSGRVTQYFGPGTRLLVL.

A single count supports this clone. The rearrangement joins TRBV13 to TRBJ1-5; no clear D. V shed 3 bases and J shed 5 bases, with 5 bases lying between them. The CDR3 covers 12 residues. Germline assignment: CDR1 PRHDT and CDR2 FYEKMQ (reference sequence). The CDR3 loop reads CASSFRDQPQHF. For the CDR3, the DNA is TGTGCCAGCAGCTTCCGCGATCAGCCCCAGCATTTT. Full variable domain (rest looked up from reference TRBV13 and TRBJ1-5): AAGVIQSPRHLIKEKRETATLKCYPIPRHDTVYWYQQGPGQDPQFLISFYEKMQSDKGSIPDRFSAQQFSDYHSELNMSSLELGDSALYFCASSFRDQPQHFGDGTRLSIL.

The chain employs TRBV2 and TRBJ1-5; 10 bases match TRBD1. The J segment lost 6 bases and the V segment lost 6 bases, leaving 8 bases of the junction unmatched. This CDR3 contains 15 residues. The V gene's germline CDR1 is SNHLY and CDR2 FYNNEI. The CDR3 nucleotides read TGTGCCAGCAGCAGGGACAGGGGATTGAGTCAGCCCCAGCATTTT. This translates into CASSRDRGLSQPQHF.

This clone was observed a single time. The CDR3, as DNA: TGTGCCAGCATGTCGGCGGGAGGGCCCCACGGGCAGTACTTC. Translation: CASMSAGGPHGQYF. J is TRBJ2-7 and V is TRBV2; 9 bases are shared with TRBD2. Trimming at V came to 7 bases and at J to 9 bases, leaving 13 bases not matched to a gene. Germline-derived CDR1 and CDR2 are SNHLY and FYNNEI. This CDR3 is 14 amino acids long.